A single sample gave rise to the 8 T cell receptor beta chains below, sequenced in a study of CD8 T cells in ankylosing spondylitis. TCRdb reprocessed the 5' RACE reads via MiXCR and lists one record per CDR3 protein. The sample consists of 200,000 to 300,000 distinct CDR3 sequences, roughly 32% of them appearing once. The specimen sequenced was blood, either unsorted or a sorted T cell fraction (not recorded which). The receptor set was obtained from a male donor with ankylosing spondylitis or in good health (not recorded which).

The chain links TRBV7-9 to TRBJ1-3; D unclear. V gave up 5 bases and J gave up 3 bases, with 17 bases separating them. CDR3 size: 16 residues. CDR1 is SEHNR and CDR2 is FQNEAQ in the germline V gene (reference sequence). The CDR3 sequence is CASSRAGFRDGNTIYF. The CDR3 DNA reads as TGTGCCAGCAGCCGCGCCGGTTTTAGGGATGGAAACACCATATATTTT.

This chain uses TRBV29-1 with TRBJ2-5; D is unclear. Trimming pared 6 bases from V and 2 bases from J, leaving 7 bases between. This CDR3 is 11 amino acids long. Germline CDR1 reads SQVTM; CDR2 reads ANQGSEA. The CDR3 loop reads CSVKQQETQYF. CDR3 nucleotides: TGCAGCGTCAAACAACAAGAGACCCAGTACTTC.

In this sample, this clonotype turned up a few times. CDR3 DNA: TGTGCCAGCAGCAGGACTAGCGGGGCTTCCTACGAGCAGTACTTC. It yields the protein CASSRTSGASYEQYF. This chain uses TRBV5-6 with TRBJ2-7; TRBD2 matches 12 bases. V shed 4 bases and J 1 base; nucleotides not matched to a gene: 3. Germline V gene data show CDR1 as SGHDT and CDR2 as YYEEEE. This CDR3 contains 15 residues.

J is TRBJ2-1 and V is TRBV15; 8 nucleotides match TRBD1. The length of the CDR3 is 13 residues. With V trimmed by 5 bases and J by 7 bases, 4 bases remained unmatched. The germline V gene has CDR1 LNHNV and CDR2 YYDKDF (reference sequence). In DNA, the CDR3 is TGTGCCACCAGCCTCGACAGGGGAAATGAGCAGTTCTTC. This sequence encodes CATSLDRGNEQFF.

The rearrangement links TRBV30 to TRBJ1-5; D unresolved. The V and J ends lost 0 bases and 7 bases respectively, with 13 bases between them. CDR3 size: 14 residues. Germline V gene data show CDR1 as GTSNPN and CDR2 as SVGIG (reference sequence). CDR3 loop: CAWSVGRGDQPQHF. The DNA for the CDR3 is TGTGCCTGGAGTGTAGGACGGGGTGACCAGCCCCAGCATTTT.

This sequence joins TRBV7-9 and TRBJ2-1; 7 positions agree with TRBD1. The length of the CDR3 is 16 residues. CDR1 and CDR2 from the germline V gene are SEHNR and FQNEAQ (reference sequence). The V and J ends lost 6 bases and 2 bases, in that order; junction bases with no gene match: 10. CDR3 coding DNA: TGTGCCAGCAGTCATACCGGGACAGTGGCCTACAATGAGCAGTTCTTC. Translating it yields CASSHTGTVAYNEQFF.

The gene calls are TRBV5-1 and TRBJ1-5; D remains unclear. V was trimmed by 0 bases and J by 4 bases, leaving 8 bases between them. The CDR3 is made up of 14 amino acids. Germline V gives CDR1 SGHRS, CDR2 YFSETQ. The CDR3 coding sequence is TGCGCCAGCAGCTTGGGCGGGATAAATCAGCCCCAGCATTTT. Translating it yields CASSLGGINQPQHF.

This clonotype turned up a few times. The chain combines TRBV20-1 with TRBJ1-6; D remains unclear. The CDR3 contains 15 residues. Germline CDR1 DFQATT, CDR2 SNEGSKA (reference sequence). Trimming shortened V by 0 bases and J by 0 bases, and 6 bases separated the two germline ends. CDR3 region: CSAREASSYNSPLHF. DNA of the CDR3: TGCAGTGCTAGAGAAGCAAGCTCCTATAATTCACCCCTCCACTTT.